This T cell receptor (beta chain) is drawn from a study of regulatory T cells in long-lasting Graves disease (dated by TCRdb to the early 2020s). With respect to the entire study: In the newly diagnosed Graves' disease group, patients had been taking antithyroid drugs for less than 3 months. A total of approximately 35 samples underwent TCR sequencing: about 13 from persistent and around 20 from newly diagnosed Graves' disease patients. The study was conducted in China and was registered as a clinical trial. This study used TCR sequencing and RNA sequencing of peripheral blood to compare persistent Graves' disease patients against newly diagnosed Graves' disease patients. On the study overall, not on this receptor specifically: Compared with newly diagnosed patients, patients with persistent Graves' disease had lower TCR Shannon entropy and fewer highly expanded clones, which suggests clonal expansion. Sequencing and analysis were limited to the TCR beta chain. The authors acknowledged the small sample size as a limitation that may reduce accuracy. The study examined only peripheral blood because the primary lesion, thyroid tissue, could not be accessed. More public clonotypes were shared among persistent patients (roughly 2,900) than among newly diagnosed patients (roughly 1,000). TRBV28, TRBJ1-2 and TRBJ2-5 were preferentially used in persistent disease, while TRBV20-1 and TRBJ2-1 were favored in newly diagnosed disease.

Receptor libraries were prepared by multiplex PCR. TCRdb lists the instrument as Illumina HiSeq 4000. CDR3 regions were amplified by Arm-PCR with iRepertoire HTBI primers to construct TCR beta libraries. PCR products were gel purified before sequencing. On the authors' methods: Gene usage analysis of CDR3 amino acid clonotypes used the approximately 62 TRBV and some 13 TRBJ segments found across samples. Filtered high-quality paired reads were merged into contigs using COPE and FqMerger. BLAST was used to align contigs to IMGT TRBV, TRBD and TRBJ reference genes, with CDR3 defined following IMGT. Highly expanded clones were defined as clonotypes with a frequency above 0.1%. Shannon entropy served as the measure of repertoire diversity, while the Gini coefficient captured V-J evenness. Clonotypes shared by more than one individual were considered public. Through fastp at Q25 and MiXCR, TCRdb rebuilt clones from the public reads, retaining in-frame beta chains. Identical CDR3 protein sequences are pooled into one entry, listed with their most common genes and DNA. These V and J calls originate from TCRdb's pipeline instead of the authors' own analysis. This sample has about 440,000 distinct CDR3 sequences in its table, and just under 15% of those were observed once. The ten largest clones add up to 15% to 20% of the sample.

The time point label for this specimen denotes: newly diagnosed GD, antithyroid drugs for less than 3 months. For both TCR sequencing and RNA sequencing, RNA was extracted from PBMCs in TRIzol. The diagnosis of Graves' disease was made according to American Thyroid Association guidelines. Patients for the study were recruited at an endocrinology department in Xi'an, China. Each patient gave approximately 10 milliliters of peripheral blood, collected in an EDTA anticoagulant tube. Ficoll Paque Plus density gradient separation was used to isolate PBMCs, and no further T cell sorting was performed. An Agilent 2100 Bioanalyzer and agarose gel were used to check RNA quality, and a NanoDrop 2000 was used to measure RNA concentration. This clonotype was seen ten or more times. Its cognate antigen has yet to be identified. The input lacks base qualities; no much larger clone sits a single base away. V drops 3 bases and J drops 5 bases, leaving 4 bases in between. The CDR3 holds 11 amino acids from the cysteine to the phenylalanine. Only CDR3 DNA is held: 33 bases, read in frame from base 1. CDR1 KGHSH and CDR2 LQKENI were looked up in the germline V gene.

These sequences were also reported in another study, on T cells in Graves' hyperthyroidism and ophthalmopathy. As that second study puts it: Graves' hyperthyroidism was defined as stable when no progression to ophthalmopathy occurred over 18 months of follow-up. The hyperthyroidism patients were between 18 and 65 years old and newly diagnosed, with a disease duration of less than 2 months. Exclusion was applied to patients with uncontrolled infections, other autoimmune diseases, pregnancy or lactation. Diagnoses were established on the basis of clinical symptoms, serum thyroxine and TRAb, thyroid ultrasound, and orbital computed tomography. The first round of RT-PCR for the TCR CDR3 was performed with the HTBI primer set and the Qiagen OneStep RT-PCR kit. Most expanded thyroid clonotypes (frequency above 0.001) were also found in blood, which suggests that blood repertoires may mirror thyroid immune responses. A model built on a 13 V-J signature distinguished ophthalmopathy from stable hyperthyroidism, reaching 85% to 90% sensitivity and about 81% specificity in cross-validation and 80%/75% in testing. In validation, progression to ophthalmopathy was predicted by the model with 70.59% sensitivity and roughly 76% specificity, a median of approximately 6.5 months before onset. A discovery cohort of around 100 patients, approximately 45 with Graves' ophthalmopathy and 55 to 60 with stable Graves' hyperthyroidism, was used to find distinguishing TCR V-J signatures. Prospective prediction of ophthalmopathy was tested in an independent validation cohort consisting of some 19 hyperthyroidism patients and around 17 patients who later progressed to ophthalmopathy. The 90 or so discovery patients were randomly split 7:3 into training and test sets. In addition, the study compared T-cell repertoires in thyroid tissue and in blood from about 6 Graves' hyperthyroidism patients. After blood sampling, hyperthyroidism patients were treated with methimazole at a starting dose of 30 mg daily, and ophthalmopathy patients were treated with high-dose intravenous methylprednisolone. Libraries were constructed in a second round of multiplex PCR, after which size selection and purification were carried out. The libraries were sequenced on an Illumina HiSeq2000 using paired-end 100 bp reads. SOAPnuke was used to process the raw data, with reads discarded if the reads contained adapters or uncalled bases, had a mean Phred below 15, or lacked an exact constant-primer or identifier match. High-quality paired reads were merged with COPE v1.2.5, and unique nucleotide sequences were defined as clonotypes. MiTCR v1.1 was used to align clonotypes to the IMGT TRBV, TRBD and TRBJ reference segments. The analysis was restricted to V-J combinations with a frequency above 0.0001, which together covered roughly 99% of the repertoires. The TCS score was defined as the ratio of F50 (clonal expansion) to E x V (chaos), calculated using BLOSUM62-based TCRdist between CDR3 peptides within each V-J. Welch's t-statistics and random forest reduced 450 to 600 V-J features to 13, which were used in a naive Bayes classifier (R e1071). Sample size was not statistically predetermined, and investigators were not blinded to group allocation. TCR Vbeta CDR3 sequencing of 120 to 150 peripheral blood samples (roughly 41 ophthalmopathy, roughly 74 hyperthyroidism and roughly 17 progressor patients) is reported in the paper.

Specimen: peripheral blood mononuclear cells (PBMCs), collected at new diagnosis, from a patient treated with antithyroid drugs. Recombination connected TRBV18 to TRBJ2-5; the D gene is not confidently resolved. The TCR was taken from a woman in her twenties or thirties with Graves disease. Donor details come from another sample of the same person, matched by shared clones. The DNA is TGTGCCAGCTCACCTGCGGAGACCCAGTACTTC. Translated, it reads CASSPAETQYF.